The following is a TCR beta chain sequence with its context. It has no known antigen specificity. No per-base quality is available; no much larger clone lies one base away. From cysteine to phenylalanine, the CDR3 is 14 amino acids long. The CDR3 DNA has 42 bases and is translated from base 1. Cut back by 2 bases and 2 bases, the V and J ends lie 10 bases apart. CDR1 and CDR2, per the germline V gene, are SNHLY and FYNNEI. Each collaborating institution followed its own protocols to collect whole blood in K2EDTA tubes. Collaborator samples were shipped for TCRbeta analysis as frozen whole blood, isolated PBMCs, or DNA extracted from either sample type. The source of the sample is a study of blood T cell repertoires in COVID-19 (dated by TCRdb to 2020 to 2022). In the study overall: Samples covering the acute and convalescent phases of COVID-19 were provided by collaborators in the United States, Italy and Spain. The prospective study material was composed of cDNA or gDNA derived from T cells, B-cell-depleted T cells, or PBMCs. Subjects who had been exposed to COVID-19, were actively infected with it, or had recovered from it provided the deeply sampled blood TCRbeta repertoires that made up the dataset. The repertoires were released in a freely available public database meant as a resource for research on the immune response to SARS-CoV-2. The samples were drawn from the first 160 participants of the ongoing ImmuneRACE study and from 1,254 subjects provided by 6 global collaborators. Sample metadata almost always included a de-identified subject ID, COVID-19 status, age in years and sex. HLA class I and class II types, where available, came from metadata supplied by the sample provider rather than from assay-based typing. Here is what the overall study found, with its caveats: Clinical and demographic metadata were provided uncurated, with the amount varying by source and participant.

The immunoSEQ Assay, a bias-controlled multiplex PCR, was used to amplify TCRbeta CDR3 regions from genomic DNA. In the original analysis: The number of nucleated cells in each sample was estimated from the amplification of reference gene primers within the assay. To quantify the absolute abundance of each unique TCRbeta CDR3 rearrangement, sequence reads were collapsed and filtered. For each sample, productive Simpson clonality was calculated as the square root of Simpson's diversity index across productive rearrangements. TCRdb took over this immuneACCESS table, retaining in-frame rearrangements with V and J assigned. Such tables are incomplete; in checked studies, under half of the missing clones stem from an unresolved V gene, and the remainder is unexplained. D and trimming were read from the DNA, whereas the V and J calls and clone size are those reported in that table. Counted in this sample were about 180,000 clones; around 90% of them appeared once. 1.5% to 2% of the sample is in the top ten clones.

The sequence joins TRBV2 to TRBJ2-7, with TRBD1 perhaps the D gene, on 5 matching bases. The clonotype was recovered from a woman between 45 and 65 years old with acute or convalescent COVID-19. Sequenced: peripheral blood. The DNA sequence is TGTGCCAGCAGTGAACAGGGAACTCCCTACGAGCAGTACTTC. Translated, it reads CASSEQGTPYEQYF.